This T cell receptor beta chain appears in the sequencing data of a study of T cell responses to AZD1222 COVID-19 vaccine. General study points: Nearly half of spike-specific TCRs reportedly target variant regions that are unmutated in the B.1.351 and B.1.1.7 variants. Seropositivity was recorded at baseline in only six AZD1222 recipients.

About this clone itself: Its antigen is unknown.

The germline gives CDR1 SQVTM, CDR2 ANQGSEA. V gave up 7 bases and J gave up 2 bases, with 8 bases separating them. The CDR3 spans 11 residues. Only in-frame clones appear in the TCRdb table, and some are missing; sequencing was by immunoSEQ multiplex PCR. The data contain about 180,000 clones, around 94% of them singletons. The gene calls are TRBV29-1 and TRBJ1-1; D unclear. This receptor was taken from an adult in good health. The sequences come from peripheral blood, collected on day 0 of AZD1222 vaccination. This chain's CDR3 is CSGDTNTEAFF. DNA for the CDR3: TGCAGCGGCGACACCAACACTGAAGCTTTCTTT.